Shown below are 7 T cell receptor beta chains from a single sample sequenced in a study of blood T cell repertoires in COVID-19. The table came from immunoSEQ multiplex PCR; TCRdb's copy has only in-frame clones and leaves some out. The sample consists of roughly 500,000 clones, 80% to 90% of them appearing once. Sequenced: peripheral blood. Receptors originate from a human donor in a cohort sampled during active COVID-19.

The count of this clone is one. This rearrangement joins TRBV28 to TRBJ1-3; 9 bases agree with TRBD1. Germline CDR1 MDHEN, CDR2 SYDVKM. V lost 7 bases and J lost 4; bases outside the gene matches: 8. The length of the CDR3 is 15 residues. The CDR3 nucleotides are TGTGCCAGCATCTACACAGGGGGCTTCGGAAACACCATATATTTT. Amino acid sequence: CASIYTGGFGNTIYF.

The rearrangement joins TRBV6-1 to TRBJ1-5; 7 bases match TRBD1. Germline CDR1 and CDR2: MNHNS and SASEGT. The CDR3 covers 17 residues. V shed 2 bases and J 8 bases; nucleotides not matched to a gene: 15. The CDR3 DNA reads as TGTGCCAGCAGTGAAAATCCCGGACAGGCGTGGGTGAAGCCCCAGCATTTT. Protein product: CASSENPGQAWVKPQHF.

The chain carries TRBV4-1 and TRBJ1-1; possibly TRBD1 for D (5 bases). This CDR3 spans 15 amino acids. CDR1 MGHRA and CDR2 YSYEKL come from the germline V gene. Trimming left V 0 bases short and J 4 bases short, with 12 bases between. The CDR3 DNA follows: TGCGCCAGCAGCCAAGATAGCTGGGGGGGCACTGAAGCTTTCTTT. Amino acids: CASSQDSWGGTEAFF.

This chain links TRBV4-1 with TRBJ2-2, with D unresolved. Germline V gene data show CDR1 as MGHRA and CDR2 as YSYEKL. This CDR3 spans 17 amino acids. V was cut by 0 bases and J by 4 bases, with 15 bases left in between. As DNA, the CDR3 is TGCGCCAGCAGCCAAGATGAACCCGACATACCCACCGGGGAGCTGTTTTTT. Its translation: CASSQDEPDIPTGELFF.

This rearrangement joins TRBV30 to TRBJ2-1, with D possibly being TRBD2 (7 bases). The CDR3 has 14 residues. Trimming shortened V by 3 bases and J by 9 bases, and 18 bases separated the two germline ends. Germline V lookup: CDR1 GTSNPN, CDR2 SVGIG (reference sequence). DNA of the CDR3: TGTGCCTGGAGGTCTCGGGGGGCACTTCCTGAGCAGTTCTTC. Protein sequence: CAWRSRGALPEQFF.

The chain uses TRBV7-3 and TRBJ2-1, with TRBD1 matching over 7 bases. The CDR3 runs 13 residues. V lost 5 bases and J lost 13; bases outside the gene matches: 11. The germline V gene encodes CDR1 SGHTA and CDR2 FQGTGA. CDR3 residues: CASSPPTGSVQFF. The CDR3 bases are TGTGCCAGCAGCCCCCCGACAGGGTCGGTTCAGTTCTTC.

Only a few counts were recorded for this clone. The rearrangement links TRBV12-3 or TRBV12-4 to TRBJ1-5, with D unclear. Trimming removed 6 bases from V and 4 bases from J, with 10 bases in between. The CDR3 sequence is 13 residues long. In nucleotides, the CDR3 is TGTGCCAGCAGCGAGGGTCTAAATCAGCCCCAGCATTTT. Translation gives CASSEGLNQPQHF.